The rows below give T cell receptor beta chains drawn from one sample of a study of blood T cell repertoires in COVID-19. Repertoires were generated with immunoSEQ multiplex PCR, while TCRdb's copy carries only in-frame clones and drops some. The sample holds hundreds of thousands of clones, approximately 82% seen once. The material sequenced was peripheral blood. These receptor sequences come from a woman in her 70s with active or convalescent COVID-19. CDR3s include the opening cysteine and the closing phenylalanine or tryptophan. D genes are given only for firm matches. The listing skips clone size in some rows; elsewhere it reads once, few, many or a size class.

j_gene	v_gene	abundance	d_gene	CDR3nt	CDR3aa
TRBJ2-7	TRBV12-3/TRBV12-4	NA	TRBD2	TGTGCCAGCATTCTAGCGGAGGGAGGAGAGCAGTACTTC	CASILAEGGEQYF
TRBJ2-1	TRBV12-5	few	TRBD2	TGTGCTACCCGACCCGGGCGGGGGGGGTACAATGAGCAGTTCTTC	CATRPGRGGYNEQFF
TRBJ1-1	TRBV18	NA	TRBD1	TGTGCCAGCTCACTCGCACAGGGGGGGAACACTGAAGCTTTCTTT	CASSLAQGGNTEAFF
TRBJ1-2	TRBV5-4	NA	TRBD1	TGTGCCAGCAGCCCAGGGGGCTTCGACTATGGCTACACCTTC	CASSPGGFDYGYTF
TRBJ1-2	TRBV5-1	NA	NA	TGCGCCAGCAGCTTGGAGTGGCAGGGCTCCTATGGCTACACCTTC	CASSLEWQGSYGYTF
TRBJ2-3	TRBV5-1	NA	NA	TGCGCCAGCAGCCCCTCCTGGCGGGATACGCAGTATTTT	CASSPSWRDTQYF
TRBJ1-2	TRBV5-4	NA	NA	TGTGCCAGCAGTTCAGGACAGTCCCTTTATATTGACTATGGCTACACCTTC	CASSSGQSLYIDYGYTF
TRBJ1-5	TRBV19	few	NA	TGTGCCAGTAGTACCCTAAATCAGCCCCAGCATTTT	CASSTLNQPQHF
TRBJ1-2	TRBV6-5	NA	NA	TGTGCCAGCAGTTACTCGGGCGTCTATGGCTACACCTTC	CASSYSGVYGYTF
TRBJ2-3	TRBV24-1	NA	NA	TGTGCCACCAGTGATCAGGTTTACGGGGCAGATACGCAGTATTTT	CATSDQVYGADTQYF
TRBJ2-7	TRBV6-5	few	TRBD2	TGTGCCAGCAGTTACAACGGGAGGGGCTACGAGCAGTACTTC	CASSYNGRGYEQYF
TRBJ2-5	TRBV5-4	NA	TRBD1	TGTGCCAATGGACAGGTTGGAGAGACCCAGTACTTC	CANGQVGETQYF
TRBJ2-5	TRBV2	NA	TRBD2	TGTGCCAGCAACCCCTCGAGCGGGGGCGGAGAGACCCAGTACTTC	CASNPSSGGGETQYF
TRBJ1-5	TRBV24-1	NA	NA	TGTGCCACCAGTGATGAGGGGGGGGCAAATCAGCCCCAGCATTTT	CATSDEGGANQPQHF
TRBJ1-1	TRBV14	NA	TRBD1	TGTGCCAGCAGCCAAGTCGTCCCGGGACAGTTGAACACTGAAGCTTTCTTT	CASSQVVPGQLNTEAFF
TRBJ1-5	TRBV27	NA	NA	TGTGCCAGCAGTTTTATTTATGGTAAGGGACAAACACAGCCCCAGCATTTT	CASSFIYGKGQTQPQHF
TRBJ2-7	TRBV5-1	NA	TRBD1	TGCGCCAGCAGCTCAAATGCCGGACAGGGCTACGAGCAGTACTTC	CASSSNAGQGYEQYF
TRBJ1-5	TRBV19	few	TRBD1	TGTGCCAGCAAGAGCCCTCCCGGGACAGTTTATAGCAATCAGCCCCAGCATTTT	CASKSPPGTVYSNQPQHF
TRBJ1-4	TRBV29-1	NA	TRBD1	TGCAGCGCCGGAGGACAGGGGTATGAAAAACTGTTTTTT	CSAGGQGYEKLFF
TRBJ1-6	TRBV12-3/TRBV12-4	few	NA	TGTGCCAGCAGGGGCCCCTTCAAAGCACCCCTCCACTTT	CASRGPFKAPLHF
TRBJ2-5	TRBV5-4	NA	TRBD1	TGTGCCAGCAGCCGGACAGGGATGGAGACCCAGTACTTC	CASSRTGMETQYF
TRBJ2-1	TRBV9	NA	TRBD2	TGTGCCAGCAGCGCCGGGACTAGCGCCTACAATGAGCAGTTCTTC	CASSAGTSAYNEQFF
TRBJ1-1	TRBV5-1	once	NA	TGCGCCAGCAGCTTGGCCACAGGGATCACTGAAGCTTTCTTT	CASSLATGITEAFF
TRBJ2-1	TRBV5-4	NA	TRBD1	TGTGCCAGCAGCTCCACGGGACAGGATGACCCTCGGTTCTTC	CASSSTGQDDPRFF
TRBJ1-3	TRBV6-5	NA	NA	TGTGCCAGCAGTTACTCTCACAGCCTTAACACCATATATTTT	CASSYSHSLNTIYF
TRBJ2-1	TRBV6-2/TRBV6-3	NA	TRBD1	TGTGCCAGCAGTTACTCCTGGGGTTCTCGCAGGGGGCTCTACAATGAGCAGTTCTTC	CASSYSWGSRRGLYNEQFF
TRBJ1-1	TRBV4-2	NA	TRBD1	TGTGCCAGCAGCCAAGCCGGGACAGAGAACACTGAAGCTTTCTTT	CASSQAGTENTEAFF
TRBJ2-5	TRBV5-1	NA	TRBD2	TGCGCCAGCAGCTTGGGACTAGCGGGAGAGGGTGAGACCCAGTACTTC	CASSLGLAGEGETQYF
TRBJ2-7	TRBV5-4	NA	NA	TGTGCCAGCAGGCAGCAGGGGTGGGACGAGCAGTACTTC	CASRQQGWDEQYF
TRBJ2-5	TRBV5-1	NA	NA	TGCGCCAGCAGCTTTACAGTACAAGAGACCCAGTACTTC	CASSFTVQETQYF
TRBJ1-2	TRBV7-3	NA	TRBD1	TGTGCCAGCAGCTTACGGGCGACAGGGGACGGCTACACCTTC	CASSLRATGDGYTF
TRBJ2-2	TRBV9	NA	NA	TGTGCCAGCAGCTTTGGAGGGTCCACCGGGGAGCTGTTTTTT	CASSFGGSTGELFF
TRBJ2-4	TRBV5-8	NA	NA	TGTGCCAGCAGCTTGGGGGCGGACTATCTAAACATTCAGTACTTC	CASSLGADYLNIQYF
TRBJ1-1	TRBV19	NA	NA	TGTGCCAGTAGTATTTTAGAGAACACTGAAGCTTTCTTT	CASSILENTEAFF
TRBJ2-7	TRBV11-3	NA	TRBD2	TGTGCCAGCAGCGCAGCGGGGGGCTACGAGCAGTACTTC	CASSAAGGYEQYF
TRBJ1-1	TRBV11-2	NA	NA	TGTGCCAGCAGCTTAGGGGTCGGGGAGAAGCTTTACTTT	CASSLGVGEKLYF
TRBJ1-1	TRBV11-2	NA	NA	TGTGCCAGCAGCCTCCTCACGGACACTGAAGCTTTCTTT	CASSLLTDTEAFF
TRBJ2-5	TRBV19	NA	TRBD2	TGTGCCAGTAGTGTCGGGGGGGAGGCCGGGGAGACCCAGTACTTC	CASSVGGEAGETQYF